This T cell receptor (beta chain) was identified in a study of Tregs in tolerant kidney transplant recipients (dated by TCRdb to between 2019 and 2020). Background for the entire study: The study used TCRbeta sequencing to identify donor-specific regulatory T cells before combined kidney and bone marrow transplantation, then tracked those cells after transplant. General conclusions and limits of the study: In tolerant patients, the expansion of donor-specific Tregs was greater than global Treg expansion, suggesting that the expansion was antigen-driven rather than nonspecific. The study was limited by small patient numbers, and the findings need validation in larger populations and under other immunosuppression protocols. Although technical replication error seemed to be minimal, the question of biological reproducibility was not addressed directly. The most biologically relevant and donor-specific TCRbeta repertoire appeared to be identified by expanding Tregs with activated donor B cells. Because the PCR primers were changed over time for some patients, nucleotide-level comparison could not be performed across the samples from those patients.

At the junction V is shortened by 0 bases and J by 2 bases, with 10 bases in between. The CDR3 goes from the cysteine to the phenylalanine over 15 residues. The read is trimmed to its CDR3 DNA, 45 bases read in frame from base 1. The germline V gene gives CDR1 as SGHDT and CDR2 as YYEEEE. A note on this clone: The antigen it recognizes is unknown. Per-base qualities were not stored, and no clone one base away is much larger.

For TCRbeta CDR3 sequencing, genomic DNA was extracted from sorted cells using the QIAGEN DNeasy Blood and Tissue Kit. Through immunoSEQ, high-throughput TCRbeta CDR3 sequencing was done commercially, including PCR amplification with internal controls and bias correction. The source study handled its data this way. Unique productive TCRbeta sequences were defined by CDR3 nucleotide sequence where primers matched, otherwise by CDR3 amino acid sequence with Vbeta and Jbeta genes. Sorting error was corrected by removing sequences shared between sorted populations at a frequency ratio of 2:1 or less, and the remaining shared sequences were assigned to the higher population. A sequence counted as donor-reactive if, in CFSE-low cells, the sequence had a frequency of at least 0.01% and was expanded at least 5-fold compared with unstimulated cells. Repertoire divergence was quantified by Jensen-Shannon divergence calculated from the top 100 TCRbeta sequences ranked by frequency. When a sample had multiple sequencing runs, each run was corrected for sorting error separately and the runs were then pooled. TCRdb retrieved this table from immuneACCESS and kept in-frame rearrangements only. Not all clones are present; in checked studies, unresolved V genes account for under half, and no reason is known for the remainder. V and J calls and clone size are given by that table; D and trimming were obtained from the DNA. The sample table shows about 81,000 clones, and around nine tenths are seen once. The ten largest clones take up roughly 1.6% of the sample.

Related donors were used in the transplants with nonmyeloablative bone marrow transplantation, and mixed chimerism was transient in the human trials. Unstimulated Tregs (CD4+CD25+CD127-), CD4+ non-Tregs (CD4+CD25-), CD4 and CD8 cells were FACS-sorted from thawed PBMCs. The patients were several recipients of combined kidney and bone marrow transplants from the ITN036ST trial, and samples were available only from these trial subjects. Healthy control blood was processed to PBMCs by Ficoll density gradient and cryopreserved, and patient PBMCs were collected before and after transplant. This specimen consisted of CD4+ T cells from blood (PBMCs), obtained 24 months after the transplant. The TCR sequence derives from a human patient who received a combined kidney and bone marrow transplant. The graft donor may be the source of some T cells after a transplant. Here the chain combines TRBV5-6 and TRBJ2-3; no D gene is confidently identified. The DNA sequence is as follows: TGTGCCAGCAGCTTGGACACCTACTACACAGATACGCAGTATTTT. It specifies CASSLDTYYTDTQYF.